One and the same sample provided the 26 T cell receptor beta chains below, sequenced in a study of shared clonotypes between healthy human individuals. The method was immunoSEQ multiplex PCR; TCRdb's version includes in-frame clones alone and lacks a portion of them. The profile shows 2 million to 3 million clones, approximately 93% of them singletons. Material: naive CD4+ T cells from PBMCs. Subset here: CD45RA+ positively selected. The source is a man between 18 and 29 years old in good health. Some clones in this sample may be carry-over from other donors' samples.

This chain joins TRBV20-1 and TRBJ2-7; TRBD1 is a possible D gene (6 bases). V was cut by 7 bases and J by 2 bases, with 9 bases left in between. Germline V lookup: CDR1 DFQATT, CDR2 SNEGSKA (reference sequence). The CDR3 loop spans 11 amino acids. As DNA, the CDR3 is TGCAGTGTCCGGACAGCCTACGAGCAGTACTTC. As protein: CSVRTAYEQYF.

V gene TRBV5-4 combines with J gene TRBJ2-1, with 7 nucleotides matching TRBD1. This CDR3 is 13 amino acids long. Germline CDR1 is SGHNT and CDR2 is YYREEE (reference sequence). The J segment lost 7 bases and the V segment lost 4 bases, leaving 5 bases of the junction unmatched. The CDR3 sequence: CASSRDRPNEQFF. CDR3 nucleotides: TGTGCCAGCAGCAGGGACAGACCTAATGAGCAGTTCTTC.

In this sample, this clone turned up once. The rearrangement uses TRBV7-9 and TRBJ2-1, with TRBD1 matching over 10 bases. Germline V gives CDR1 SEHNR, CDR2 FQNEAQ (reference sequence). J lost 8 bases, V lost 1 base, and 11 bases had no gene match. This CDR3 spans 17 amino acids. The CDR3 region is CASSLGFTDRGLDEQFF. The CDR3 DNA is TGTGCCAGCAGCTTAGGCTTCACCGACAGGGGGCTGGATGAGCAGTTCTTC.

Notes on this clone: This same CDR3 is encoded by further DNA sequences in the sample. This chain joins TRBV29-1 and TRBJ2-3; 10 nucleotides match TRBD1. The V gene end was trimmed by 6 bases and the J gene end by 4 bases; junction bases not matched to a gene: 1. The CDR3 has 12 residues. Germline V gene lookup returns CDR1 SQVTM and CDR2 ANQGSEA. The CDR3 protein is CSVGTGADTQYF. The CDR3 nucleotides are TGCAGCGTCGGGACAGGGGCAGATACGCAGTATTTT.

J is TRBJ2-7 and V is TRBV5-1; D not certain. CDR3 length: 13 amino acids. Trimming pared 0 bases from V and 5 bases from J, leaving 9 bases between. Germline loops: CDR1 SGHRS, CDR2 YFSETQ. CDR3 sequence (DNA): TGCGCCAGCAGCTTGGTAGACCGCCACGAGCAGTACTTC. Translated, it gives CASSLVDRHEQYF. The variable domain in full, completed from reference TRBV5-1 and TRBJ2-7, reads KAGVTQTPRYLIKTRGQQVTLSCSPISGHRSVSWYQQTPGQGLQFLFEYFSETQRNKGNFPGRFSGRQFSNSRSEMNVSTLELGDSALYLCASSLVDRHEQYFGPGTRLTVT.

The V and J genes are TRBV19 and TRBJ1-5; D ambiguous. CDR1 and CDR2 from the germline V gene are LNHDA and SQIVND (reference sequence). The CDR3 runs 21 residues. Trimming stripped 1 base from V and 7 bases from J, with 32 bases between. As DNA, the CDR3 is TGTGCCAGTAGTATAGGGGCAGGAGGGTTCCTAGAAGATAGGACCCTCCAGCCCCAGCATTTT. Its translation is CASSIGAGGFLEDRTLQPQHF.

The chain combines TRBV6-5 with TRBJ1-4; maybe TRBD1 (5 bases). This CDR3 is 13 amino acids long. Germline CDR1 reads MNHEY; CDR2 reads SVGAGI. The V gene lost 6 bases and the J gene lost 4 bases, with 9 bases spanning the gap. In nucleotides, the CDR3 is TGTGCCAGCAGGTCGGGGGTTAATGAAAAACTGTTTTTT. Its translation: CASRSGVNEKLFF.

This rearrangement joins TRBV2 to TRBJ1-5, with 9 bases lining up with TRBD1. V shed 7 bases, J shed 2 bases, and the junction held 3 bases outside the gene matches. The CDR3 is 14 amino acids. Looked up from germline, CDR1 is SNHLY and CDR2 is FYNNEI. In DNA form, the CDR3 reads TGTGCCAGCACCACAGGGGGCGGCAATCAGCCCCAGCATTTT. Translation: CASTTGGGNQPQHF. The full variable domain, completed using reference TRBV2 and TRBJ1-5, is EPEVTQTPSHQVTQMGQEVILRCVPISNHLYFYWYRQILGQKVEFLVSFYNNEISEKSEIFDDQFSVERPDGSNFTLKIRSTKLEDSAMYFCASTTGGGNQPQHFGDGTRLSIL.

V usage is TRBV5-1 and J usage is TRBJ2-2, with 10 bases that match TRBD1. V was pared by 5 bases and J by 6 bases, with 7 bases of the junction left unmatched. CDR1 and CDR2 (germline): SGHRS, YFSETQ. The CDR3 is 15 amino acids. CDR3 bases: TGCGCCAGCAGGCCGACAGGGGGCAGTGCCGGGGAGCTGTTTTTT. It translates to CASRPTGGSAGELFF.

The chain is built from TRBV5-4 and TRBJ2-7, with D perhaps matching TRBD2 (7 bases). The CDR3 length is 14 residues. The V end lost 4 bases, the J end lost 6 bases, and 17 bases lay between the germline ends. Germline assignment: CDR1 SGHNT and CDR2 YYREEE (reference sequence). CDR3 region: CASSRGAQRTEQYF. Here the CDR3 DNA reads TGTGCCAGCAGCCGGGGGGCCCAGAGGACCGAGCAGTACTTC.

For the CDR3, the DNA is TGTGCCAGCACCCTCCTCGGAGGGGTCACTGAAGCTTTCTTT. As protein: CASTLLGGVTEAFF. V and J are TRBV14 and TRBJ1-1; D is perhaps TRBD1 (5 bases). The CDR3 covers 14 residues. In germline, CDR1 is SGHDN, CDR2 FVKESK. Trimming took 7 bases from V and 4 from J, leaving 16 bases between them.

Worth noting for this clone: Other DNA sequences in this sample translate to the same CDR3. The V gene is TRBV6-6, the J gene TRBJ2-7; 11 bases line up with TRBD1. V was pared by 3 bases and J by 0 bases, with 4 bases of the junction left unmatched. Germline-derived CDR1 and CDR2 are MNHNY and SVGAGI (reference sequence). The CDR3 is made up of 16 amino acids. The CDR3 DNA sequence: TGTGCCAGCAGTTATTCCGGACAGGGGGCCTCCTACGAGCAGTACTTC. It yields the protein CASSYSGQGASYEQYF.

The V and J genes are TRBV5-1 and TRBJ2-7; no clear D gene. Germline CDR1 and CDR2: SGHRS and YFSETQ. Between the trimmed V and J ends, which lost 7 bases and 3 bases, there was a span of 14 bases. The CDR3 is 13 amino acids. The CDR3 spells CASGRVPDYEQYF. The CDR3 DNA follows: TGCGCCAGCGGACGGGTCCCGGACTACGAGCAGTACTTC.

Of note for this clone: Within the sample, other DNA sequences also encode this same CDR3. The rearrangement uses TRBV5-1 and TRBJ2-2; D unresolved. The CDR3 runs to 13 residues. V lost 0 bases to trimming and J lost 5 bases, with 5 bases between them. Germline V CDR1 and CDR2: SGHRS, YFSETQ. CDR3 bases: TGCGCCAGCAGCTTGGTTCCTACCGGGGAGCTGTTTTTT. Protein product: CASSLVPTGELFF.

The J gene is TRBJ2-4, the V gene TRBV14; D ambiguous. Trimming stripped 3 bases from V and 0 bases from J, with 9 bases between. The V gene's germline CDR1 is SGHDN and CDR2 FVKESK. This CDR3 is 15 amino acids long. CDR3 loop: CASSHHTLAKNIQYF. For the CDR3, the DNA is TGTGCCAGCAGCCATCATACTCTAGCCAAAAACATTCAGTACTTC.

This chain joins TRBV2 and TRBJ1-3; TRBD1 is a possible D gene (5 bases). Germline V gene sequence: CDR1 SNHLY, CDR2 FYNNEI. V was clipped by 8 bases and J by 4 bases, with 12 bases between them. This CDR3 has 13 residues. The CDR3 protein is CASDQGIGNTIYF. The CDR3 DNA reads TGTGCCAGCGATCAGGGTATCGGAAACACCATATATTTT. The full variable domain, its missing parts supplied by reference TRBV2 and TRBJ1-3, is EPEVTQTPSHQVTQMGQEVILRCVPISNHLYFYWYRQILGQKVEFLVSFYNNEISEKSEIFDDQFSVERPDGSNFTLKIRSTKLEDSAMYFCASDQGIGNTIYFGEGSWLTVV.

CDR3 amino acids: CAWRGLSPYEQYF. DNA of the CDR3: TGTGCCTGGAGAGGACTGTCTCCCTACGAGCAGTACTTC. V and J are TRBV30 and TRBJ2-7; D is perhaps TRBD2 (5 bases). Trimming cost V 3 bases and J 2 bases, with 11 bases left between them. Germline V gives CDR1 GTSNPN, CDR2 SVGIG (reference sequence). The CDR3 runs 13 residues.

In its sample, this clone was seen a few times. In DNA form, the CDR3 reads TGCGCCAGCAGCCCCAGCGGGCTGGGCTACACCTTC. Amino acid sequence: CASSPSGLGYTF. The chain couples TRBV4-1 to TRBJ1-2; D ambiguous. V was cut by 4 bases and J by 8 bases, with 11 bases left in between. The germline V gene has CDR1 MGHRA and CDR2 YSYEKL. The CDR3 has 12 residues.

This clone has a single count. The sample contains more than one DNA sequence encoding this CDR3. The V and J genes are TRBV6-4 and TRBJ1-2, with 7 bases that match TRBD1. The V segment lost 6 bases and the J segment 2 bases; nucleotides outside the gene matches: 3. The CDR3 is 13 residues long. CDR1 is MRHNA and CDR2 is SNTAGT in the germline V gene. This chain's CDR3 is CASSRTGNYGYTF. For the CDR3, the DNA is TGTGCCAGCAGCCGGACAGGCAACTATGGCTACACCTTC.

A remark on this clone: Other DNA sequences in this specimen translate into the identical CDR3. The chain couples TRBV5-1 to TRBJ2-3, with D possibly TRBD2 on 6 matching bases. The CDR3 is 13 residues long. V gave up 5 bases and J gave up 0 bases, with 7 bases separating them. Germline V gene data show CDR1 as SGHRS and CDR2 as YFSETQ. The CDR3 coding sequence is TGCGCCAGCAGTAGCGGAAGCACAGATACGCAGTATTTT. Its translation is CASSSGSTDTQYF.

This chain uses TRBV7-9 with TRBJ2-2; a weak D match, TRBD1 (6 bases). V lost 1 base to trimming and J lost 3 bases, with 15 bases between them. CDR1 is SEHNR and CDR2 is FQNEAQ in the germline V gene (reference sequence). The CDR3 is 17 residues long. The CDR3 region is CASSLGGHGADTGELFF. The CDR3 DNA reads TGTGCCAGCAGCTTAGGGGGACATGGGGCGGACACCGGGGAGCTGTTTTTT.

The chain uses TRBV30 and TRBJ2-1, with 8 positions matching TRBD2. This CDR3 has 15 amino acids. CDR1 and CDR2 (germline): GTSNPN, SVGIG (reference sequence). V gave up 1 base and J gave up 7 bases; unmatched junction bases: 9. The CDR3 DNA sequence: TGTGCCTGGAGTGAGGGAGCGGGAGTCACAAATGAGCAGTTCTTC. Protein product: CAWSEGAGVTNEQFF.

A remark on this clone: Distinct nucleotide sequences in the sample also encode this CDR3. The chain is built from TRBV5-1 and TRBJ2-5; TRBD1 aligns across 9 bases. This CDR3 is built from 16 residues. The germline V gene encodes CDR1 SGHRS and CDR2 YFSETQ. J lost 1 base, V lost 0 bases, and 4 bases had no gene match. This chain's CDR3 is CASSLAGDRAQETQYF. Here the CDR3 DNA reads TGCGCCAGCAGCTTGGCCGGGGACAGGGCCCAAGAGACCCAGTACTTC.

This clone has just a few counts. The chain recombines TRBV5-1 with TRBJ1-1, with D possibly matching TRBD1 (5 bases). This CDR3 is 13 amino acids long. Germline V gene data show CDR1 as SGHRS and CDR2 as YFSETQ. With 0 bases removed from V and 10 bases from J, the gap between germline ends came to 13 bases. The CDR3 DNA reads TGCGCCAGCAGCTTGGCAGCAGGGAGGGTAGCTTTCTTT. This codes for CASSLAAGRVAFF.

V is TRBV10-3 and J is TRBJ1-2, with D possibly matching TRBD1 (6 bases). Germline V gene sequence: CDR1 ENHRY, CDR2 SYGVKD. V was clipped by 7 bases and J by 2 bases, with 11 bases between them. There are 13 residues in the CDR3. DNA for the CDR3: TGTGCCATCACTATTGACAGGAACTATGGCTACACCTTC. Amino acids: CAITIDRNYGYTF.

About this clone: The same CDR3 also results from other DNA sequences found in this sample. The CDR3 is CASSFLNQPQHF. The CDR3 DNA is TGTGCCAGCAGTTTCTTAAATCAGCCCCAGCATTTT. The J gene is TRBJ1-5, the V gene TRBV28; D is ambiguous. The CDR3 has 12 residues. V lost 3 bases and J lost 4, with 4 bases in between. Germline V gene data show CDR1 as MDHEN and CDR2 as SYDVKM. Filled out from reference TRBV28 and TRBJ1-5, the complete variable domain reads DVKVTQSSRYLVKRTGEKVFLECVQDMDHENMFWYRQDPGLGLRLIYFSYDVKMKEKGDIPEGYSVSREKKERFSLILESASTNQTSMYLCASSFLNQPQHFGDGTRLSIL.